The sequence of this TCR beta chain was determined in a study of early stage breast cancer tumors. Looking at the study overall: Most invasive tumors, about 75% of the 16, were ER+/PR+/HER2-.

This clone was counted a few times. Its specificity is not known. The germline V gene has CDR1 SQVTM and CDR2 ANQGSEA. Trimming removed 2 bases at V and 3 bases at J, with 7 bases between. CDR3 length: 12 residues. Study-level points and caveats: Bulk DNA sequencing of unsorted cells missed chain pairing and markers.

The table came from immunoSEQ multiplex PCR; TCRdb's copy has only in-frame clones and leaves some out. The sample records approximately 2,000 clones, about 75% being singletons. Enough DNA from normal breast tissue often took about 100-320 mg. Sequencing was carried out using normal breast tissue next to the tumor. The receptor comes from a person aged 35-55 years with breast cancer. The chain combines TRBV29-1 with TRBJ1-2; D uncertain. The CDR3 spells CSVEMGDYGYTF. CDR3 coding DNA: TGCAGCGTTGAAATGGGTGACTATGGCTACACCTTC. Looking up the rest from reference TRBV29-1 and TRBJ1-2 gives the full variable domain: SAVISQKPSRDICQRGTSLTIQCQVDSQVTMMFWYRQQPGQSLTLIATANQGSEATYESGFVIDKFPISRPNLTFSTLTVSNMSPEDSSIYLCSVEMGDYGYTFGSGTRLTVV.